This T cell receptor (beta chain) was identified during a study of T cells in Graves' hyperthyroidism and ophthalmopathy. Study-wide results and limits: Ophthalmopathy was model-predicted a median roughly 6.5 months pre-onset. Also found in blood were most expanded thyroid clonotypes above 0.001.

On this clonotype itself: What it recognizes is unknown.

Any patient presenting with uncontrolled infection, other autoimmune disease, pregnancy or lactation was left out. Thyroid ultrasound, orbital computed tomography, clinical symptoms, and serum thyroxine and TRAb underpinned diagnoses. The CDR3 totals 12 residues. Trimming took 12 bases from V and 2 from J; bases not matched to a gene: 5. The germline gives CDR1 KGHDR, CDR2 SFDVKD. Amplified regions were TCR beta CDR3 sequences from RNA transcripts. HTBI primers were employed in a first-round RT-PCR of the TCR CDR3. TCRdb ran MiXCR on the multiplex PCR reads and lists one entry per CDR3 protein. The data hold approximately 640,000 distinct CDR3 sequences, with over 40% observed a single time.

The material sequenced was peripheral blood or thyroid tissue (not recorded which). The clonotype comes from an adult man with Graves' disease, either hyperthyroidism or ophthalmopathy (not recorded which). V and J are TRBV24-1 and TRBJ2-5; 7 nucleotides agree with TRBD2. CDR3 sequence: CAAGEGQETQYF. The DNA of the CDR3 is TGTGCCGCGGGAGAGGGGCAAGAGACCCAGTACTTC.